These T cell receptor beta chains were read from a single sample in a study of graft-versus-host responses after intestinal transplantation. These receptors have no known antigen. Clones were sequenced by immunoSEQ multiplex PCR, and TCRdb holds only the in-frame ones, with some missing. The profile shows some 100,000 clones, 85% to 95% of them singletons. Sequenced material: unstimulated CD8+ T cells sorted from spleen or lymph node cells, taken before transplant. The receptors derive from a human donor who was the organ donor for an intestinal transplant. Both conserved end residues are part of each CDR3. D genes are given only for firm matches. Only some rows state a clone size, as once, few, many or a class for expanded clones.

size: .
J: TRBJ2-7
D: TRBD2
V: TRBV28
DNA: TGTGCCAGCAGTTCGGGACTAGCTTACTACGAGCAGTACTTC
CDR3: CASSSGLAYYEQYF

size: .
J: TRBJ2-1
D: .
V: TRBV30
DNA: TGTGCCTGGAATACGGGGGATGGGGATGAGCAGTTCTTC
CDR3: CAWNTGDGDEQFF

size: once
J: TRBJ2-1
D: .
V: TRBV6-5
DNA: TGTGCCAGCAGTCCCCCGGGAGAATACAATGAGCAGTTCTTC
CDR3: CASSPPGEYNEQFF

size: .
J: TRBJ2-3
D: TRBD1
V: TRBV25-1
DNA: TGTGCCAGCAGTGCTCCGATCCGGGACAGGGAACCAGATACGCAGTATTTT
CDR3: CASSAPIRDREPDTQYF

size: .
J: TRBJ2-1
D: .
V: TRBV28
DNA: TGTGCCAGCAGTCTCGCGGTGGGCTCCTACAATGAGCAGTTCTTC
CDR3: CASSLAVGSYNEQFF

size: .
J: TRBJ1-2
D: .
V: TRBV27
DNA: TGTGCCAGCAGCCCCGGCGGCACATTCTATGGCTACACCTTC
CDR3: CASSPGGTFYGYTF

size: .
J: TRBJ1-1
D: .
V: TRBV28
DNA: TGTGCCAGCAGTTTAGAGGTAGGGAGGACTGAAGCTTTCTTT
CDR3: CASSLEVGRTEAFF

size: .
J: TRBJ2-3
D: TRBD2
V: TRBV7-3
DNA: TGTGCCAGCAGCTCAAGCGGGGGGAGAACAGATACGCAGTATTTT
CDR3: CASSSSGGRTDTQYF

size: .
J: TRBJ2-3
D: .
V: TRBV5-1
DNA: TGCGCCAGCAGCTTGATTCCGTGGGGGCAAACCACAGATACGCAGTATTTT
CDR3: CASSLIPWGQTTDTQYF

size: .
J: TRBJ2-5
D: TRBD2
V: TRBV13
DNA: TGTGCCAGCAGCCCAGGACTAGCGGGAGGGCTGGAGACCCAGTACTTC
CDR3: CASSPGLAGGLETQYF

size: .
J: TRBJ1-3
D: .
V: TRBV7-9
DNA: TGTGCCACCACCGGTCCCAAACTACGAGGAAACACCATATATTTT
CDR3: CATTGPKLRGNTIYF

size: .
J: TRBJ1-2
D: TRBD1
V: TRBV15
DNA: TGTGCCACCAGCATGACAAGGACAGGGGGTCTGTTTGGCTACACCTTC
CDR3: CATSMTRTGGLFGYTF

size: once
J: TRBJ2-5
D: TRBD2
V: TRBV4-1
DNA: TGCGCCAGCAGCCAAGAGGGACTAGCGGCAATAGAGGTGCCCCAGTACTTC
CDR3: CASSQEGLAAIEVPQYF

size: .
J: TRBJ2-7
D: .
V: TRBV21-1
DNA: TGTGCCAGCAGCAAAATAGACAGGCATGACTCCACCTACGAGCAGTACTTC
CDR3: CASSKIDRHDSTYEQYF

size: .
J: TRBJ2-3
D: TRBD2
V: TRBV28
DNA: TGTGCCAGCAGTTTACCCGGCGGGAGGGTGGGAGATACGCAGTATTTT
CDR3: CASSLPGGRVGDTQYF

size: .
J: TRBJ1-5
D: .
V: TRBV13
DNA: TGTGCCAGCAGCTTCGGACGGGGTAGCAATCAGCCCCAGCATTTT
CDR3: CASSFGRGSNQPQHF

size: .
J: TRBJ1-2
D: .
V: TRBV7-8
DNA: TGTGCCAGCAGCCCCGCTGACCCAACAGGGCACTATGGCTACACCTTC
CDR3: CASSPADPTGHYGYTF

size: .
J: TRBJ2-1
D: TRBD1
V: TRBV29-1
DNA: TGCAGCGCCGACGGACAGGGTTCCTACAATGAGCAGTTCTTC
CDR3: CSADGQGSYNEQFF

size: .
J: TRBJ2-1
D: TRBD2
V: TRBV6-5
DNA: TGTGCCAGCAGTTACTCCGGTAGCGGGGGGTTCAATGAGCAGTTCTTC
CDR3: CASSYSGSGGFNEQFF

size: .
J: TRBJ2-1
D: TRBD2
V: TRBV11-1
DNA: TGTGCCAGCAGCGTACCGGGACTAGCCTACAATGAGCAGTTCTTC
CDR3: CASSVPGLAYNEQFF

size: few
J: TRBJ1-2
D: .
V: TRBV5-5
DNA: TGTGCCAGCAGCTTGCTATCTACGGGGTTCGGCTACACCTTC
CDR3: CASSLLSTGFGYTF

size: .
J: TRBJ2-1
D: TRBD1
V: TRBV30
DNA: TGTGCCTGGAGTAGTGACAGGGGGGAGCAGTTCTTC
CDR3: CAWSSDRGEQFF

size: .
J: TRBJ2-7
D: TRBD2
V: TRBV5-1
DNA: TGCGCCAGCAGCTTGATTGGACTAGCGGGAGCGATCGAGCAGTACTTC
CDR3: CASSLIGLAGAIEQYF

size: .
J: TRBJ2-1
D: .
V: TRBV5-1
DNA: TGCGTCAGCAGCCCCAAGTGGGGGAGGGACACTACGGATGAGCAGTTCTTC
CDR3: CVSSPKWGRDTTDEQFF

size: .
J: TRBJ1-5
D: TRBD1
V: TRBV4-2
DNA: TGTGCCAGCAGCCGTGGACAGGAGGGTCAGCCCCAGCATTTT
CDR3: CASSRGQEGQPQHF

size: .
J: TRBJ2-3
D: TRBD2
V: TRBV10-2
DNA: TGCGCCAGCAGAGGCGGGGGGGCTTGGGATACGCAGTATTTT
CDR3: CASRGGGAWDTQYF